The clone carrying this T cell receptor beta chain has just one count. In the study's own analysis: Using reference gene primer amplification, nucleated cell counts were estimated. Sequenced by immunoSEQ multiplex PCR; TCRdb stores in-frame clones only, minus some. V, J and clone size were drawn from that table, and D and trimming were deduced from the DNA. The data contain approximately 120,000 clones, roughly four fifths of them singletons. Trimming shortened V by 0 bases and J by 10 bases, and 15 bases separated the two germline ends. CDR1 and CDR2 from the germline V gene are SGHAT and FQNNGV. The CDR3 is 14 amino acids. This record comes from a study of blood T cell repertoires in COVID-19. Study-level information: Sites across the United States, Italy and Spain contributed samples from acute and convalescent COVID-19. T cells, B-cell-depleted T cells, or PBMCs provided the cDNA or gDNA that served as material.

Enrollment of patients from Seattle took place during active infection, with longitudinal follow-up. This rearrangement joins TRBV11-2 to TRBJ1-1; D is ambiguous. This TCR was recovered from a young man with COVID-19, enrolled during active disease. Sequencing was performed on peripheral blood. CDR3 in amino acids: CASSLESFGDTAFF. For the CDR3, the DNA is TGTGCCAGCAGCTTAGAGTCATTCGGGGATACAGCTTTCTTT. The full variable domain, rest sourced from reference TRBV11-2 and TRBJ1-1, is EAGVAQSPRYKIIEKRQSVAFWCNPISGHATLYWYQQILGQGPKLLIQFQNNGVVDDSQLPKDRFSAERLKGVDSTLKIQPAKLEDSAVYLCASSLESFGDTAFFGQGTRLTVV.